This TCR beta chain was sequenced in a study of shared clonotypes between healthy human individuals. Study-wide findings and caveats: The researchers took only blood, and tissue repertoires probably look different.

V lost 0 bases to trimming and J lost 5 bases; unmatched junction nucleotides: 10. CDR1 is SGDLS, CDR2 YYNGEE, per germline. This CDR3 region has 17 residues. Each of the donors was a healthy adult who was HIV-negative and had not had a recent acute infection or vaccination. For sorted subsets, 150 to 200 ng DNA per replicate equaled approximately 30,000 T cell genomes. The table came from immunoSEQ multiplex PCR; TCRdb's copy has only in-frame clones and leaves some out. The data show some 550,000 clones, approximately 97% seen once. A note on this clone: Its antigen remains unidentified.

Source material: naive CD4+ T cells sorted from blood. The subset is: CD45RA+ positively selected. This sequence was found in a woman under 40 in good health. This chain connects TRBV9 to TRBJ2-3; 9 nucleotides align to TRBD2. CDR3 sequence: CASSVGFGGRAEDTQYF. The CDR3 coding sequence is TGTGCCAGCAGCGTAGGATTCGGCGGGAGGGCCGAAGATACGCAGTATTTT.